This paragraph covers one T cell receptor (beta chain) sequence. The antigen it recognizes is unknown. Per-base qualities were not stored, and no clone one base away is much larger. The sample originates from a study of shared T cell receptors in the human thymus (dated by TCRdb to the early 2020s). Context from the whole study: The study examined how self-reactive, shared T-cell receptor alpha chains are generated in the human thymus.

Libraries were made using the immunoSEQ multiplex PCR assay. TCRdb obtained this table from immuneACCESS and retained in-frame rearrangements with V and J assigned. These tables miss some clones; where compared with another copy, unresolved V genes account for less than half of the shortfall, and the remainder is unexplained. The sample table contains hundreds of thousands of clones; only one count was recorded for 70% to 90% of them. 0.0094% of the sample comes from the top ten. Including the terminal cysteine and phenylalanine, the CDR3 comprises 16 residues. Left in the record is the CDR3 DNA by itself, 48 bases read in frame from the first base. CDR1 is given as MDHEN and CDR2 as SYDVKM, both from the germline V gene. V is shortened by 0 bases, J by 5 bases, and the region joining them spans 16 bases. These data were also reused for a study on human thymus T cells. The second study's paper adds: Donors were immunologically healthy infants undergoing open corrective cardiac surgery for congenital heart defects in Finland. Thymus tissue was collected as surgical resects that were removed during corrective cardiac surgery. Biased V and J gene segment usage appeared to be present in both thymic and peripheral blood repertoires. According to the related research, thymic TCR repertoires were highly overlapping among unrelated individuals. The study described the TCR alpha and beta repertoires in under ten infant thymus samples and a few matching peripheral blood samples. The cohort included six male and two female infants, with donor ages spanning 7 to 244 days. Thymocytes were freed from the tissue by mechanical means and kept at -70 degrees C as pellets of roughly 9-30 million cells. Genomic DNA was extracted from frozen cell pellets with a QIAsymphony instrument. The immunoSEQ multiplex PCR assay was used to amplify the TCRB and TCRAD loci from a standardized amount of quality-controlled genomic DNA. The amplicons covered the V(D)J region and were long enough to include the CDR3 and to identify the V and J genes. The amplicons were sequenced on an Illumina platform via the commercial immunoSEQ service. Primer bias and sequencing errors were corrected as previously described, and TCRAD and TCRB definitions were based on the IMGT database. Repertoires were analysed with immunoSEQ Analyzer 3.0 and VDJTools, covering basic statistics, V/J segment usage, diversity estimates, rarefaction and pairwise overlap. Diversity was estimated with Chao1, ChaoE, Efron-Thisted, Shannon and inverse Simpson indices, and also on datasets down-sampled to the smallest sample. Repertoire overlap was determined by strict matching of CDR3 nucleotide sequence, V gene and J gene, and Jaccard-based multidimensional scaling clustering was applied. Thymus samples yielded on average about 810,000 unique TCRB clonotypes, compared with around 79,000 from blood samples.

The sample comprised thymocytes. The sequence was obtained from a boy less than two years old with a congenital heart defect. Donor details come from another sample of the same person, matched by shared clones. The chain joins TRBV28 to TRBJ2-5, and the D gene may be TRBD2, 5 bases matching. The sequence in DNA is TGTGCCAGCAGTTTATGGGAAACCGGGGTTGTGGAGACCCAGTACTTC. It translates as CASSLWETGVVETQYF. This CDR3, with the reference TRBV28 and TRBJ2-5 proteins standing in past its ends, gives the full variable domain DVKVTQSSRYLVKRTGEKVFLECVQDMDHENMFWYRQDPGLGLRLIYFSYDVKMKEKGDIPEGYSVSREKKERFSLILESASTNQTSMYLCASSLWETGVVETQYFGPGTRLLVL.